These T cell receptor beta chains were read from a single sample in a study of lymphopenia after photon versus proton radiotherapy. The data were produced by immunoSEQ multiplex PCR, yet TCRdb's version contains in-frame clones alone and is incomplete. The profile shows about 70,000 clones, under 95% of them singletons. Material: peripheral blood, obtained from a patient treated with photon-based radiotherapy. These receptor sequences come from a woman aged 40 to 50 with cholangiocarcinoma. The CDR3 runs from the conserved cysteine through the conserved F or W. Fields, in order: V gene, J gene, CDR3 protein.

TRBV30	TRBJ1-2	CAWSVDTNYGYTF
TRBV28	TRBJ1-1	CASSPTGSEGTEAFF
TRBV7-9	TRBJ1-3	CASSPGAATRGNTIYF
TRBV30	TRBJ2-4	CAWSPGRTKNIQYF
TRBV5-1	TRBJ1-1	CASSFPAGEAFF
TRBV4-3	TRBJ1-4	CASSQDKGTGSEKLFF
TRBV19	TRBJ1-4	CASSRQIEDEKLFF
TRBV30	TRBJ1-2	CASGHASPWNYGYTF
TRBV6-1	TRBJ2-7	CASALPAGSYEQYF
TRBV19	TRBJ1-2	CASSIRGARGLLLGGYTF
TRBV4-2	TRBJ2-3	CASSPGGGPQYF
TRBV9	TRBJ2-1	CASSASASSYNEQFF
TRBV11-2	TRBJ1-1	CASSPRQTNTEAFF
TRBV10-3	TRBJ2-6	CAIGRGLSSGANVLTF
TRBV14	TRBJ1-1	CASSQVSSNTEAFF
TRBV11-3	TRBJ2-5	CASSFSVQETQYF
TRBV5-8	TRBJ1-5	CASSLALTSDQPQHF
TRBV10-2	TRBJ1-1	CASSGGGTEAFF
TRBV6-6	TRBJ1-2	CASSWGRNRYDYGYTF
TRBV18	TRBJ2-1	CASSPESPGLAGDNEQFF
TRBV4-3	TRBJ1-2	CASSQSGVYGYTF
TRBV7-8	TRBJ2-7	CASSLRTASYEQYF
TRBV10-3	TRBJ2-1	CAISEGPYNEQFF